This T cell receptor beta chain appears in the sequencing data of a study of blood T cell repertoires in COVID-19. Profiling relied on immunoSEQ multiplex PCR, and the TCRdb table lists in-frame clones only, not all of them. The sample lists 45,000 to 55,000 clones, 83% occurring once. Germline V lookup: CDR1 MNHNY, CDR2 SVGAGI (reference sequence). The CDR3 spans 15 residues. The J segment lost 7 bases and the V segment lost 6 bases, leaving 14 bases of the junction unmatched. The origin of this receptor is a human donor in a cohort sampled during active COVID-19. Material for sequencing was peripheral blood. The chain couples TRBV6-6 to TRBJ1-2; 7 nucleotides align to TRBD1. This chain's CDR3 is CASSDREAVRTGYTF. In DNA, the CDR3 is TGTGCCAGCAGCGACAGGGAGGCGGTAAGAACTGGCTACACCTTC.